This T cell receptor (beta chain) was documented in a study of monozygotic twins with inflammatory bowel disease. Germline assignment: CDR1 SQVTM and CDR2 ANQGSEA. This CDR3 contains 16 residues. Reanalyzing the 5' RACE reads, TCRdb keeps one entry per CDR3 protein, without DNA. The sample data list fewer than 350,000 distinct CDR3 sequences. Sequencing was done on a sample of blood. The clonotype originates from a human donor with ulcerative colitis or Crohn's disease, or a healthy co-twin of an affected twin (not recorded which). J is TRBJ2-1 and V is TRBV29-1. The CDR3 protein is CSVEDRRGGTHNEQFF.